This entry concerns a single T cell receptor (beta chain). What it recognizes is unknown. Primers used in a second PCR of about 7 to 12 cycles were a sample-barcoded 5' primer and a J-beta primer mix. TCRdb reanalysed the 5' RACE reads using MiXCR and keeps one entry per CDR3 protein. The sample includes almost 800,000 distinct CDR3 sequences, about three fifths of them seen just once. The record originates from a study of blood T cells in healthy people across ages. Across the study: Researchers report that template switching captured about one barcoded beta molecule per two T cells. Study-level results: It was found that TCR beta diversity correlated strongly with the percentage of naive T cells.

CDR1 and CDR2 (germline): MNHEY, SVGEGT. This CDR3 region has 10 residues. Sequencing was carried out using blood. The V gene is TRBV6-2 or TRBV6-3, the J gene TRBJ2-1; D is unclear. The better agreement between TRBJ2-7 and the DNA end casts doubt on the J call. The origin of this receptor is a man aged 25 to 45 in good health. CDR3 amino acids: CASSHNEQYF. In DNA form, the CDR3 reads TGTGCCAGCAGCCACAATGAGCAGTACTTC.